This T cell receptor (beta chain) emerged from a study of graft-versus-host responses after intestinal transplantation. Study background: All of the recipients had induction that used anti-thymocyte globulin, then tacrolimus and steroids for about 3 years. Notes on the study in general: Association was observed between peak circulating GvH clone levels and early post-transplant HvG declines. Marrow from the recipient contained GvH clones, some of which had appeared first in ileum or blood.

Sequenced by immunoSEQ multiplex PCR; TCRdb stores in-frame clones only, minus some. The repertoire holds tens of thousands of clones, with around 89% as singletons. Worth noting for this clone: What it recognizes is unknown.

Trimming cost V 6 bases and J 0 bases; bases outside gene matches: 13. This CDR3 is built from 18 residues. Germline V gene sequence: CDR1 LNHDA, CDR2 SQIVND (reference sequence). The sequencing used unstimulated CD8+ T cells sorted from spleen or lymph node cells, collected before transplant. The V gene is TRBV19, the J gene TRBJ1-5; TRBD1 matches at 8 bases. This clonotype was obtained from a human donor who was the organ donor for an intestinal transplant. The CDR3 loop reads CASRPGQGGSYSNQPQHF. Written as DNA, the CDR3 is TGTGCCAGTAGACCAGGACAGGGAGGGTCCTATAGCAATCAGCCCCAGCATTTT.